This T cell receptor beta chain was sequenced for a study of shared clonotypes between healthy human individuals (dated by TCRdb to 2020 to 2021). Context from the whole study: The cohort comprised a couple of women and a few men aged 18 to 49 years. For each donor, CD4 naive and CD4 memory were each given three plates, CD8 naive was given two plates, and CD8 memory was given one plate. Per donor, leukapheresis produced somewhere between about 0.94 and 9 billion PBMCs. Libraries were prepared and TCR repertoires were sequenced by different laboratories using diverse techniques, in order to increase sequencing depth and limit assay-specific biases. To estimate repertoire size and how much clonotypes are shared between individuals, the study performed deep sequencing of blood TCR repertoires from a few healthy adults. The paper as a whole reports these results and caveats: Compared with non-shared clonotypes, clonotypes shared by all four sorted-subset donors had higher generation probabilities. Based on pairwise subsampling, the degree of clonotype sharing among donors was expected to be affected by sequencing depth. Incomplete sequencing was indicated by rarefaction of sorted-subset datasets, despite the large sequencing depth. Naive subsets generally had larger estimated clonotype richness than memory subsets. The small number of donors limited the genetic and exposure-history diversity represented. Sampling was limited to blood, and TCR repertoires in tissue likely differ from TCR repertoires in blood. Sharing across a few donors was observed for approximately 5% of naive CD4, 3% to 3.5% of naive CD8, 2% to 2.5% of memory CD4, and around 0.4% of memory CD8 clonotypes.

V is pruned by 6 bases and J by 2 bases, leaving 10 bases of the junction without a gene match. The germline V gene supplies CDR1 MDHEN and CDR2 SYDVKM. There are 16 amino acids in the CDR3, from cysteine to phenylalanine inclusive. CDR3 DNA only is kept here, 48 bases in frame from base 1. A word on this clone: This clone's antigen is unknown. No base quality values were provided; no much bigger clone lies one nucleotide off.

TCR CDR3 regions were amplified from genomic DNA by multiplex PCR using the deep immunoSEQ assay. Extracted genomic DNA from each cell subset was spread evenly across all wells of several immunoSEQ 96-well plates, with each plate serving as a replicate. Each replicate PCR for sorted subsets received roughly 0.2 ug genomic DNA, equal to tens of thousands of T cell genomes. Purified libraries were measured with a Qubit 3.0 fluorometer, size-checked on a Bioanalyzer 2100, and measured again with the KAPA Library Quantification kit. Every immunoSEQ 96-well plate was sequenced on a dedicated single-read 150-cycle Illumina NextSeq 550 flow cell. On the study's bioinformatics: Because the immunoSEQ output held only junctional sequences and lacked quality scores, the filtering could not match the filtering applied to full-length reads. To assign V/J genes and CDR3, sequences were annotated against IMGT germline references using PyIR, a Python wrapper for IgBLAST v1.9. Reads with weak V/J assignments (E-value above 1e-6), missing CDR3, stop codons, out-of-frame junctions, or ambiguous translated residues were removed. A V3J clonotype was defined by an identical inferred V gene, J gene, and CDR3 amino acid sequence. Percentage overlap between repertoires was computed as shared unique clonotypes divided by the size of the smaller repertoire. Repertoire richness was assessed with RTK rarefaction, the Chao1 estimator, and Recon v2.1 estimates of unobserved clonotypes. Generation probabilities were computed with OLGA for all TCRbeta clonotypes obtained by the gDNA method from four donors. What TCRdb holds here is the immuneACCESS table cut down to in-frame rearrangements. Part of the clones is not present; checked against another copy, under half of the missing clones reflect an unresolved V gene, and the others are unexplained. V and J calls and clone size are as listed in that table; D and trimming were resolved from the DNA. The table for this sample lists some 1.4 million clones; over 95% of them were counted only once. Of the sample, approximately 1.1% falls within the top ten clones.

Healthy HIV-negative adults with no recently reported acute infections or vaccinations were included as donors. All donors were Caucasian adults living in Nashville, Tennessee, USA. Magnetic negative selection was used to enrich CD4+ T cells, after which naive cells were positively selected on CD45RA and the negative fraction became the memory subset. Blood was collected by leukapheresis, and PBMCs were isolated by Ficoll-Histopaque density gradient centrifugation and then cryopreserved in liquid nitrogen vapor phase. Analytical flow cytometry was used to check the purity and quantity of each magnetically sorted T cell population. Each sorted fraction had its genomic DNA isolated and then quantified by UV absorbance on a Nanodrop 2000c.

The sequencing sample was made of naive CD4+ T cells sorted from blood. What this sample's cell subset or site label stands for: CD45RA+ positively selected. The sequence links TRBV28 to TRBJ2-7, with 10 bases matching TRBD1. The TCR comes from a man younger than 40 in good health. The CDR3 has the sequence CASRPLPGQGTYEQYF. The nucleotide sequence reads TGTGCCAGCAGACCTCTCCCGGGACAGGGGACCTACGAGCAGTACTTC.